This is a list of T cell receptor beta chains from one sample in a study of T cell responses to AZD1222 COVID-19 vaccine. Generated by immunoSEQ multiplex PCR, the TCRdb table keeps only in-frame clones and is missing some. The data hold fewer than 100,000 clones, with roughly 90% observed a single time. The source was peripheral blood, collected 28 days after the second AZD1222 dose. The receptors originated from an adult who received the AZD1222 COVID-19 vaccine. Each CDR3 is given with its conserved first and last residue. A D gene is named only where the DNA matches it firmly. The size field is filled for only some rows; it gives once, few, many or a size class.

clone size | J gene | D gene | V gene | CDR3 DNA | CDR3 protein
- | TRBJ1-1 | - | TRBV29-1 | TGCAGCGTTGAAGAGACACTTCACACTGAAGCTTTCTTT | CSVEETLHTEAFF
once | TRBJ2-7 | - | TRBV6-5 | TGTGCCAGCAGTAACCGGGTAGCGGACTACGAGCAGTACTTC | CASSNRVADYEQYF
- | TRBJ1-3 | - | TRBV5-1 | TGCGCCAGCAGCTTGGGGGGGCCTGGAAACACCATATATTTT | CASSLGGPGNTIYF
- | TRBJ2-1 | - | TRBV20-1 | TGCAGTGCCAGGGAAAATGAGCAGTTCTTC | CSARENEQFF
- | TRBJ1-5 | TRBD1 | TRBV7-9 | TGTGCCAGCAGCTTAGGGCAGGGGGCCCATCAGCCCCAGCATTTT | CASSLGQGAHQPQHF
- | TRBJ1-6 | TRBD1 | TRBV2 | TGTGCCAGCAGAGCCGGGACAGGGAATTCACCCCTCCACTTT | CASRAGTGNSPLHF
- | TRBJ2-5 | - | TRBV9 | TGTGCCAGCAGCGTAGGTAGCGGAATACAAGAGACCCAGTACTTC | CASSVGSGIQETQYF
- | TRBJ2-3 | TRBD2 | TRBV9 | TGTGCCAGCAGCGTAGCCGTAGCGGGGGGAACCTCGGATACGCAGTATTTT | CASSVAVAGGTSDTQYF
- | TRBJ2-7 | - | TRBV5-5 | TGTGCCAGCAGCTTCAAGGGGCCCTCGCGCTTC | CASSFKGPSRF
- | TRBJ1-1 | - | TRBV6-5 | TGTGCCAGCAGTTACTCGGGAGGGTTGAACACTGAAGCTTTCTTT | CASSYSGGLNTEAFF
- | TRBJ1-5 | - | TRBV19 | TGTGCCAGTAGTAGGGGGGAATTGGGTCAGCCCCAGCATTTT | CASSRGELGQPQHF
- | TRBJ1-4 | - | TRBV11-2 | TGTGCCAGCAGCCCGACTGCAACTAATGAAAAACTGTTTTTT | CASSPTATNEKLFF
- | TRBJ2-4 | - | TRBV10-1 | TGCGCCAGCAGCGCACCCGAGGGCAAAAACATTCAGTACTTC | CASSAPEGKNIQYF
once | TRBJ2-1 | - | TRBV27 | TGTGCCAGCAGCGAAGGCAATGAGCAGTTCTTC | CASSEGNEQFF
once | TRBJ1-1 | - | TRBV15 | TGTGCCACCAGCAGGCGGGGGGGGAACACTGAAGCTTTCTTT | CATSRRGGNTEAFF
- | TRBJ1-3 | - | TRBV10-3 | TGTGCCATCAGTGTGGGGGGCACTGGAAACACCATATATTTT | CAISVGGTGNTIYF
- | TRBJ1-1 | - | TRBV29-1 | TGCAGCGTTGATCCTCACAGGGCGAACACTGAAGCTTTCTTT | CSVDPHRANTEAFF
- | TRBJ1-1 | - | TRBV18 | TGTGCCAGCTCACCAGGGGGTTTCACTGAAGCTTTCTTT | CASSPGGFTEAFF
- | TRBJ1-5 | - | TRBV11-2 | TGTGCCAGCAGCTTAGGGTCAGCTAGCAATCAGCCCCAGCATTTT | CASSLGSASNQPQHF
- | TRBJ2-7 | TRBD1 | TRBV28 | TGTGCCAGCAGTTTGGGACAGGAATACGAGCAGTACTTC | CASSLGQEYEQYF
once | TRBJ2-5 | - | TRBV11-2 | TGTGCCAGCAGCCGGACCCAAGAGACCCAGTACTTC | CASSRTQETQYF
- | TRBJ1-2 | - | TRBV21-1 | TGTGCCAGCATTAGGGCCCTCTATGGCTACACCTTC | CASIRALYGYTF
- | TRBJ2-1 | - | TRBV9 | TGTGCCAGCAGCGGATTCGGGAGTTACAATGAGCAGTTCTTC | CASSGFGSYNEQFF
- | TRBJ1-5 | TRBD1 | TRBV28 | TGTGCCAGCAACGGACAGGGACCATATAGCAATCAGCCCCAGCATTTT | CASNGQGPYSNQPQHF